The rows below give T cell receptor beta chains drawn from one sample of a study of T cell responses to AZD1222 COVID-19 vaccine. TCRdb keeps only in-frame clones here, not all; method: immunoSEQ multiplex PCR. This table has tens of thousands of clones, around nine tenths appearing once. Sequenced material: peripheral blood, taken 28 days after the second AZD1222 dose. The receptors originated from an adult who received the AZD1222 COVID-19 vaccine. Both conserved end residues are part of each CDR3. The D gene is left open where the match is weak. Not every row has a clone size; where given, it reads once, few, many or a size class.

d_gene: TRBD2
abundance: -
j_gene: TRBJ2-3
v_gene: TRBV7-2
CDR3aa: CASSLLAGDTDTQYF
CDR3nt: TGTGCCAGCAGCTTACTAGCGGGGGACACAGATACGCAGTATTTT

d_gene: -
abundance: -
j_gene: TRBJ2-2
v_gene: TRBV5-1
CDR3aa: CASSLASFPTGELFF
CDR3nt: TGCGCCAGCAGCTTGGCCTCTTTTCCCACCGGGGAGCTGTTTTTT

d_gene: -
abundance: -
j_gene: TRBJ1-2
v_gene: TRBV7-9
CDR3aa: CASSAAGGYTF
CDR3nt: TGTGCCAGCAGCGCTGCGGGCGGCTACACCTTC

d_gene: TRBD2
abundance: -
j_gene: TRBJ2-5
v_gene: TRBV7-2
CDR3aa: CASSLARSGGATGETQYF
CDR3nt: TGTGCCAGCAGCTTAGCGCGTAGCGGGGGGGCCACTGGCGAGACCCAGTACTTC

d_gene: -
abundance: -
j_gene: TRBJ2-5
v_gene: TRBV5-1
CDR3aa: CASSLAPSRETQYF
CDR3nt: TGCGCCAGCAGCTTGGCCCCGTCGCGTGAGACCCAGTACTTC

d_gene: -
abundance: -
j_gene: TRBJ1-5
v_gene: TRBV15
CDR3aa: CATSRGKTGVSNQPQHF
CDR3nt: TGTGCCACCAGCAGAGGCAAGACAGGAGTTAGCAATCAGCCCCAGCATTTT

d_gene: TRBD1
abundance: -
j_gene: TRBJ1-2
v_gene: TRBV2
CDR3aa: CASSGQGVGYGYTF
CDR3nt: TGTGCCAGCAGTGGGCAGGGGGTAGGGTATGGCTACACCTTC

d_gene: -
abundance: -
j_gene: TRBJ1-2
v_gene: TRBV16
CDR3aa: CASSRSGANYGYTF
CDR3nt: TGTGCCAGCAGCCGGAGCGGGGCCAACTATGGCTACACCTTC

d_gene: -
abundance: -
j_gene: TRBJ1-1
v_gene: TRBV6-5
CDR3aa: CASSYSISVRTEAFF
CDR3nt: TGTGCCAGCAGTTACTCGATCTCCGTAAGAACTGAAGCTTTCTTT

d_gene: TRBD1
abundance: -
j_gene: TRBJ1-2
v_gene: TRBV3-1/TRBV3-2
CDR3aa: CASSQTGTGNYGYTF
CDR3nt: TGTGCCAGCAGCCAAACCGGGACAGGCAACTATGGCTACACCTTC

d_gene: -
abundance: -
j_gene: TRBJ2-7
v_gene: TRBV9
CDR3aa: CASSVARDEQYF
CDR3nt: TGTGCCAGCAGCGTAGCCAGGGACGAGCAGTACTTC

d_gene: -
abundance: -
j_gene: TRBJ1-5
v_gene: TRBV11-1
CDR3aa: CASSRRRDQPQHF
CDR3nt: TGTGCCAGCAGCCGGAGACGGGATCAGCCCCAGCATTTT

d_gene: TRBD1
abundance: -
j_gene: TRBJ1-1
v_gene: TRBV28
CDR3aa: CASSIQGIQALNTEAFF
CDR3nt: TGTGCCAGCAGTATACAGGGGATTCAGGCCTTGAACACTGAAGCTTTCTTT

d_gene: TRBD1
abundance: -
j_gene: TRBJ2-5
v_gene: TRBV5-6
CDR3aa: CASSLGAGGLETQYF
CDR3nt: TGTGCCAGCAGCTTGGGGGCAGGGGGCCTAGAGACCCAGTACTTC

d_gene: -
abundance: few
j_gene: TRBJ1-4
v_gene: TRBV5-6
CDR3aa: CASSLGWAGRVGEKLFF
CDR3nt: TGTGCCAGCAGCCTCGGTTGGGCAGGGAGGGTTGGTGAAAAACTGTTTTTT

d_gene: TRBD2
abundance: -
j_gene: TRBJ2-5
v_gene: TRBV6-2/TRBV6-3
CDR3aa: CASSWTSGGRYQETQYF
CDR3nt: TGTGCCAGCAGTTGGACTAGCGGGGGCCGGTACCAAGAGACCCAGTACTTC

d_gene: -
abundance: -
j_gene: TRBJ1-2
v_gene: TRBV29-1
CDR3aa: CSVGRGLDGYTF
CDR3nt: TGCAGCGTTGGTAGAGGGCTCGATGGCTACACCTTC